Listed here are 20 T cell receptor beta chains from one sample, sequenced in a study of blood T cell repertoires in COVID-19. Sequenced by immunoSEQ multiplex PCR; TCRdb stores in-frame clones only, minus some. The sample gives 190,000 or so clones, about 91% of which show up once; 4% is in the top ten. The sample was peripheral blood. The source of these receptors is a woman aged 25 to 39 with acute or convalescent COVID-19.

V usage is TRBV10-3 and J usage is TRBJ2-5; no clear D. Germline assignment: CDR1 ENHRY and CDR2 SYGVKD. This CDR3 has 12 residues. Trimming cost V 5 bases and J 0 bases, with 4 bases left between them. CDR3 sequence: CAISRDQETQYF. Here the CDR3 DNA reads TGTGCCATCAGTCGGGACCAAGAGACCCAGTACTTC.

The J gene is TRBJ1-1, the V gene TRBV19; tentative D call: TRBD1 (6 bases). The CDR3 consists of 12 residues. V lost 6 bases, J lost 5 bases, and 10 bases lay in between. CDR1 is LNHDA and CDR2 is SQIVND in the germline V gene (reference sequence). As DNA, the CDR3 is TGTGCCAGTAGAACAGGGTGGACTGAAGCTTTCTTT. This encodes CASRTGWTEAFF.

The chain uses TRBV7-2 and TRBJ1-3, with 9 bases fitting TRBD1. The CDR3 has 14 residues. V trimming: 5 bases; J trimming: 11 bases; junction bases outside the gene matches: 10. The V gene's germline CDR1 is SGHTA and CDR2 FQGNSA. Here the CDR3 DNA reads TGTGCCAGCAGCAACCGGGACAGGGCCTCAGCCATATATTTT. This codes for CASSNRDRASAIYF.

This chain links TRBV13 with TRBJ1-4, with TRBD1 identical over 7 bases. This CDR3 contains 18 residues. Germline-derived CDR1 and CDR2 are PRHDT and FYEKMQ (reference sequence). J lost 1 base, V lost 0 bases, and 8 bases had no gene match. CDR3 in amino acids: CASSLGGGDMRTNEKLFF. The CDR3 DNA reads TGTGCCAGCAGCTTAGGAGGGGGCGATATGAGAACTAATGAAAAACTGTTTTTT.

The J gene is TRBJ2-1, the V gene TRBV11-2; D possibly corresponds to TRBD2 (7 bases). Trimming removed 8 bases at V and 10 bases at J, with 18 bases between. CDR1 is SGHAT, CDR2 FQNNGV, per germline. CDR3 size: 13 residues. The CDR3 region has the DNA TGTGCCAGCGGACTAGGGGGAAGTGGGGAGCAGTTCTTC. It translates to CASGLGGSGEQFF.

J is TRBJ1-1 and V is TRBV3-1 (or the pseudogene TRBV3-2); no reliable D call. V was trimmed by 4 bases and J by 8 bases, leaving 11 bases between them. Germline CDR1 and CDR2: LGHDT and YNNKEL (reference sequence). CDR3 length equals 12 residues. Here the CDR3 DNA reads TGTGCCAGCAGCCCCACCCGAGGGGAAGCTTTCTTT. It is translated as CASSPTRGEAFF.

With regard to this clone: In the same sample, other DNA sequences code for this CDR3. The V call is TRBV6-5, the J call TRBJ2-2; TRBD2 agrees at 11 bases. With V trimmed by 8 bases and J by 5 bases, 1 base remained unmatched. The CDR3 totals 13 residues. The V gene's germline CDR1 is MNHEY and CDR2 SVGAGI. The CDR3 loop is CASRLAGTGELFF. The DNA of the CDR3 is TGTGCCAGCCGACTAGCGGGAACCGGGGAGCTGTTTTTT.

The V and J genes are TRBV28 and TRBJ1-5, with a tentative D call TRBD1 (6 bases). Germline V CDR1 and CDR2: MDHEN, SYDVKM. The CDR3 covers 15 residues. Deletions cut 3 bases from V and 7 bases from J, with 16 bases between. The DNA of the CDR3 is TGTGCCAGCAGTTTGGCTACAGGGAGACGGCAGCCCCAGCATTTT. Translating it yields CASSLATGRRQPQHF.

This chain uses TRBV25-1 with TRBJ2-1; 9 positions agree with TRBD2. CDR1 is MGHDK and CDR2 is SYGVNS in the germline V gene. V gave up 6 bases and J gave up 6 bases; unmatched junction bases: 12. This CDR3 region has 16 residues. The CDR3 sequence: CASSNLRGRATNEQFF. CDR3 DNA: TGTGCCAGCAGCAATCTTCGCGGGAGGGCCACCAATGAGCAGTTCTTC.

V and J are TRBV2 and TRBJ1-4, with 12 bases fitting TRBD1. Germline values: CDR1 SNHLY, CDR2 FYNNEI. This CDR3 spans 14 amino acids. The ends lost 5 bases at V and 9 bases at J; junction bases unmatched: 4. This chain's CDR3 is CASSFRDRGQKLFF. CDR3 bases: TGTGCCAGCAGTTTCCGGGACAGGGGGCAAAAACTGTTTTTT.

This clone was picked up one time. This chain connects TRBV5-1 to TRBJ2-7; no reliable D call. Looked up from germline, CDR1 is SGHRS and CDR2 is YFSETQ. V lost 8 bases to trimming and J lost 0 bases, with 15 bases between them. CDR3 length: 14 residues. The CDR3 DNA is TGCGCCAGTCAGCCGGCAGGAAGCTCCTACGAGCAGTACTTC. This codes for CASQPAGSSYEQYF.

The J gene is TRBJ2-3, the V gene TRBV5-6; TRBD1 might be the D (6 bases). The CDR3 contains 15 residues. V gave up 6 bases and J gave up 4 bases, with 18 bases separating them. CDR1 and CDR2 from the germline V gene are SGHDT and YYEEEE. The CDR3 DNA follows: TGTGCCAGCACCCCCACAGGGCGGATTGCAGATACGCAGTATTTT. Amino acids: CASTPTGRIADTQYF.

This rearrangement joins TRBV24-1 to TRBJ2-1; a possible D gene is TRBD1 (6 bases). Trimming removed 5 bases from V and 6 bases from J, with 16 bases in between. CDR3 length: 15 amino acids. CDR1 KGHDR and CDR2 SFDVKD come from the germline V gene. CDR3 region: CATSAGELALNEQFF. For the CDR3, the DNA is TGTGCCACCAGTGCAGGGGAGCTCGCCCTCAATGAGCAGTTCTTC.

V and J are TRBV2 and TRBJ2-2; 11 bases are a match to TRBD2. The CDR3 contains 18 residues. The V and J ends lost 4 bases and 7 bases, in that order; junction bases with no gene match: 14. The germline CDR1 and CDR2 sequences are SNHLY and FYNNEI. The CDR3 loop is CASSVRGSGRAYGGELFF. CDR3 nucleotide sequence: TGTGCCAGCAGTGTCCGAGGTAGCGGGAGGGCCTATGGCGGGGAGCTGTTTTTT.

In its sample, this clone was seen once. The chain recombines TRBV9 with TRBJ1-6, with 7 bases fitting TRBD1. The V segment lost 4 bases and the J segment 5 bases; nucleotides outside the gene matches: 12. CDR1 SGDLS and CDR2 YYNGEE come from the germline V gene. CDR3 length: 17 amino acids. The DNA for the CDR3 is TGTGCCAGCAGCAGCCTAGGAGTTGGGACAGATAATTCACCCCTCCACTTT. Amino acid sequence: CASSSLGVGTDNSPLHF.

The chain links TRBV6-5 to TRBJ1-1, with TRBD1 matching 7 bases. Germline V gene sequence: CDR1 MNHEY, CDR2 SVGAGI. Losses at the gene ends were 4 bases for V and 7 bases for J; bases not matched to a gene: 3. The CDR3 covers 12 residues. The CDR3, as DNA: TGTGCCAGCAGTTCCAGGGGGGATGAAGCTTTCTTT. This translates into CASSSRGDEAFF.

This chain joins TRBV27 and TRBJ1-1; possibly TRBD1 for D (5 bases). The CDR3 runs to 13 residues. Germline lookup yields CDR1 MNHEY and CDR2 SMNVEV (reference sequence). The germline V and J ends were trimmed by 8 bases and 3 bases, with 13 bases remaining between them. DNA of the CDR3: TGTGCCAGCGCTACGGGGGGGGACACTGAAGCTTTCTTT. Protein sequence: CASATGGDTEAFF.

The V gene is TRBV9, the J gene TRBJ2-3, with a weak D call TRBD2 (5 bases). CDR1 and CDR2 (germline): SGDLS, YYNGEE. The ends were cut back, 3 bases at V and 0 bases at J, with 11 bases in the middle. This CDR3 contains 15 residues. The CDR3 sequence: CASSGAGGSTDTQYF. As DNA, the CDR3 is TGTGCCAGCAGCGGAGCAGGCGGGAGCACAGATACGCAGTATTTT.

The chain uses TRBV5-4 and TRBJ1-4, with 9 bases lining up with TRBD1. Germline V lookup: CDR1 SGHNT, CDR2 YYREEE (reference sequence). This CDR3 has 14 residues. With 3 bases clipped from V and 7 bases from J, the junction kept 4 bases outside the gene matches. The CDR3 DNA reads TGTGCCAGCAGCTCCCCGGGACAGGGTGAAAAACTGTTTTTT. Translated: CASSSPGQGEKLFF.

This clone was counted a single time. This rearrangement joins TRBV18 to TRBJ1-1; D is uncertain. CDR3 length: 12 residues. Trimming stripped 5 bases from V and 5 bases from J, with 9 bases between. CDR1 is KGHSH and CDR2 is LQKENI in the germline V gene. CDR3 protein: CASSASGTEAFF. CDR3 bases: TGTGCCAGCTCAGCGTCGGGGACTGAAGCTTTCTTT.